This T cell receptor beta chain was recorded in a study of tumor and adjacent non-tumor tissue in lung cancer. In the case of this clonotype: One junction end does not reproduce the germline sequence, and a read error may be involved.

TCRbeta libraries were built with three rounds of nested PCR, modified from ARM-PCR. TCRdb re-derived calls from the multiplex PCR reads in MiXCR, one entry per CDR3 protein. This sample yields over 100,000 distinct CDR3 sequences, of which 50% to 70% are seen a single time; roughly 19% belongs to the top ten. No cell sorting was done before RNA was extracted from the tissue. The normal lung tissue was taken more than 3 cm from the tumor edge. Sequenced: distant non-tumor lung tissue. This TCR came from a man aged 60-69 years with non-small cell lung cancer.

For the CDR3, the DNA is TGTACCAGCAACCACGGGACAGAGCCGCGTGGCTACACATTC. This encodes CTSNHGTEPRGYTF. V is TRBV11-2 and J is TRBJ1-2; TRBD1 aligns across 7 bases. Germline CDR1 is SGHAT and CDR2 is FQNNGV. The CDR3 totals 14 residues. Based on the CDR3 plus reference TRBV11-2 and TRBJ1-2, the full variable domain is EAGVAQSPRYKIIEKRQSVAFWCNPISGHATLYWYQQILGQGPKLLIQFQNNGVVDDSQLPKDRFSAERLKGVDSTLKIQPAKLEDSAVYLCTSNHGTEPRGYTFGSGTRLTVV.